This paragraph covers one TCR beta chain sequence. What it recognizes is unknown. The data belong to a study of Graves' ophthalmopathy and Graves' hyperthyroidism. Study-level background: Hyperthyroidism qualified as stable when ophthalmopathy did not develop within 18 months of follow-up. Study results and caveats: Among thyroid clonotypes expanded above 0.001 frequency, most also appeared in blood.

RNA served as the template for amplifying TCR beta CDR3 regions. HTBI primers primed a first-round RT-PCR, and a second-round multiplex PCR followed. TCRdb independently ran MiXCR on the multiplex PCR reads; one entry per CDR3 protein. Among about 500,000 distinct CDR3 sequences, under 45% were seen once, and the ten largest hold less than 4.5%. Germline CDR1 SQVTM, CDR2 ANQGSEA. This CDR3 has 12 amino acids. The germline V and J ends were trimmed by 8 bases and 4 bases, with 15 bases remaining between them. Patients newly diagnosed with hyperthyroidism, under 2 months' duration, were aged 18 to 65, the study reports.

The TCR sequence derives from an adult man with Graves' hyperthyroidism. Sequenced: peripheral blood or thyroid tissue (not recorded which). V is TRBV29-1 and J is TRBJ2-7; no reliable D call. Here the CDR3 DNA reads TGCAGCTTGGCAGGCAGATTTTACGAGCAGTACTTC. The encoded protein is CSLAGRFYEQYF.